A selection of T cell receptor beta chains follows, all from one sample in a study of OX40 agonist ivuxolimab in advanced cancers. Produced via immunoSEQ multiplex PCR; TCRdb's table is partial and in-frame only. The sample lists around 50,000 clones, roughly nine tenths seen once, with roughly an eighth in the top ten. The sample consisted of CD4+ or CD8+ T cells sorted from blood, taken in a trial of the OX40 agonist ivuxolimab. The receptors originated from an adult with an advanced solid tumor such as melanoma, head and neck, liver or kidney cancer. CDR3s include the opening cysteine and the closing phenylalanine or tryptophan.

TRBV28	TRBJ2-5	CASRELAGGETQYF
TRBV7-9	TRBJ2-2	CASINQLGKDTGELFF
TRBV28	TRBJ1-5	CASSLLSHTHQPQHF
TRBV13	TRBJ2-5	CASSLGAEETQYF
TRBV5-1	TRBJ2-7	CASSTGGIAGIYEQYF
TRBV5-4	TRBJ1-3	CASSLGGFGNTIYF
TRBV11-1	TRBJ2-1	CASSWVGTGWHEQFF
TRBV28	TRBJ2-2	CASSPLYSGVTGELFF
TRBV18	TRBJ1-1	CASSGPRGLSTEAFF
TRBV2	TRBJ2-7	CASSRLQGPSYEQYF
TRBV14	TRBJ2-2	CASSLEGRELFF
TRBV9	TRBJ1-1	CASSVGGQGTTEAFF
TRBV7-9	TRBJ2-7	CASTPGTYEQYF
TRBV18	TRBJ1-5	CASSLQGQGNQPQHF
TRBV5-6	TRBJ2-5	CASSYRTSGYEETQYF
TRBV7-3	TRBJ2-3	CASSEGGFQTDTQYF
TRBV7-9	TRBJ1-2	CASSVGTAYGYTF
TRBV4-3	TRBJ1-4	CASSQGTGFEKLFF
TRBV19	TRBJ1-5	CASSRVGDQPQHF
TRBV28	TRBJ2-3	CASSLWTSGAPGTDTQYF
TRBV28	TRBJ1-6	CASSGLSTYNSPLHF
TRBV5-6	TRBJ1-2	CASSLLLNYGYTF
TRBV28	TRBJ2-3	CASSLRTGRTDTQYF